This is a list of T cell receptor beta chains from one sample in a study of T cells in Graves' hyperthyroidism and ophthalmopathy. TCRdb fed the multiplex PCR reads into MiXCR, producing one record per CDR3 protein. The sample includes roughly 400,000 distinct CDR3 sequences, about 15% of them seen just once. Material: blood. All receptors come from a woman between 18 and 29 years old with Graves' hyperthyroidism that later progressed to Graves' ophthalmopathy. The CDR3 runs from the conserved cysteine through the conserved F or W. The order of the fields is J gene, V gene, clone size, D gene, CDR3 protein, CDR3 DNA. The D gene is left open where the match is weak. Clone size is given for some rows only: seen once, a few or many times, or a class if the clone is expanded.

J: TRBJ1-2
V: TRBV28
size: -
D: TRBD1
CDR3: CASSLRGTGGGMDYGYTF
DNA: TGTGCCAGCAGTTTACGGGGTACAGGGGGGGGAATGGACTATGGCTACACCTTC

J: TRBJ2-1
V: TRBV27
size: -
D: -
CDR3: CASSFSGRDYNEQFF
DNA: TGTGCCAGCAGTTTTTCTGGACGGGACTACAATGAGCAGTTCTTC

J: TRBJ2-7
V: TRBV28
size: many
D: -
CDR3: CASSFERGYEQYF
DNA: TGTGCCAGCAGTTTCGAGAGGGGCTACGAGCAGTACTTC

J: TRBJ2-7
V: TRBV3-1
size: many
D: -
CDR3: CASSQGGFNEQYF
DNA: TGTGCCAGCAGCCAAGGAGGGTTTAACGAGCAGTACTTC

J: TRBJ2-7
V: TRBV5-6
size: many
D: -
CDR3: CASSLARDEQYF
DNA: TGTGCCAGCAGCTTGGCCCGGGACGAGCAGTACTTC

J: TRBJ2-7
V: TRBV7-9
size: -
D: TRBD1
CDR3: CASSSQGWDEQYF
DNA: TGTGCCAGCAGCTCACAGGGGTGGGACGAGCAGTACTTC

J: TRBJ2-1
V: TRBV28
size: -
D: -
CDR3: CASRSYGVASYNEQFF
DNA: TGTGCCAGCAGGTCCTACGGGGTTGCCTCCTACAATGAGCAGTTCTTC

J: TRBJ2-7
V: TRBV12-3/TRBV12-4
size: many
D: TRBD2
CDR3: CASSLRFRREGQYEQYF
DNA: TGTGCCAGCAGTTTGAGGTTCAGGCGGGAGGGCCAGTACGAGCAGTACTTC

J: TRBJ2-3
V: TRBV20-1
size: -
D: -
CDR3: CSAREFWDQDTDTQYF
DNA: TGCAGTGCTAGAGAATTTTGGGACCAAGACACAGATACGCAGTATTTT

J: TRBJ2-1
V: TRBV20-1
size: -
D: -
CDR3: CSAPDRSYNEQFF
DNA: TGCAGTGCACCCGACAGGTCATACAATGAGCAGTTCTTC

J: TRBJ2-1
V: TRBV2
size: many
D: TRBD1
CDR3: CASSDGTGSYNEQFF
DNA: TGTGCCAGCAGTGATGGGACAGGGTCCTACAATGAGCAGTTCTTC

J: TRBJ2-3
V: TRBV29-1
size: many
D: TRBD2
CDR3: CSVEGGRDTDTQYF
DNA: TGCAGCGTTGAAGGCGGGAGGGACACAGATACGCAGTATTTT

J: TRBJ1-4
V: TRBV5-1
size: -
D: -
CDR3: CASSFFRGTTNEKLFF
DNA: TGCGCCAGCAGCTTTTTCAGGGGCACAACTAATGAAAAACTGTTTTTT

J: TRBJ2-5
V: TRBV5-5
size: -
D: -
CDR3: CASSGEGVTQYF
DNA: TGTGCCAGCAGCGGAGAAGGTGTGACCCAGTACTTC

J: TRBJ2-1
V: TRBV20-1
size: many
D: TRBD1
CDR3: CSARVGQYEQFF
DNA: TGCAGTGCTAGAGTGGGACAGTATGAGCAGTTCTTC

J: TRBJ1-6
V: TRBV7-9
size: many
D: -
CDR3: CASSSHFHLRESSGSPLHF
DNA: TGTGCCAGCAGCTCACACTTCCATCTCAGGGAGTCTAGTGGATCACCCCTCCACTTT

J: TRBJ2-7
V: TRBV29-1
size: -
D: TRBD2
CDR3: CSVRGGLYYEQYF
DNA: TGCAGCGTTCGGGGGGGCCTTTACTACGAGCAGTACTTC

J: TRBJ2-1
V: TRBV7-9
size: many
D: TRBD2
CDR3: CASSLVGGSRNEQFF
DNA: TGTGCCAGCAGCTTAGTCGGCGGGAGCCGAAATGAGCAGTTCTTC

J: TRBJ1-1
V: TRBV4-1
size: -
D: -
CDR3: CASSQVPGYTNTEAFF
DNA: TGCGCCAGCAGCCAAGTCCCAGGGTATACGAACACTGAAGCTTTCTTT

J: TRBJ1-5
V: TRBV20-1
size: many
D: -
CDR3: CSAYDPRVQPQHF
DNA: TGCAGTGCGTACGACCCCAGGGTTCAGCCCCAGCATTTT

J: TRBJ1-2
V: TRBV11-2
size: many
D: TRBD1
CDR3: CASSPTGQDYGYTF
DNA: TGTGCCAGCAGCCCCACGGGACAGGACTATGGCTACACCTTC